This entry lists 29 T cell receptor beta chains sequenced from one sample in a study of response to subunit inactivated influenza vaccine. TCRdb re-derived calls from the RT-PCR reads in MiXCR, one entry per CDR3 protein. The sample lists 500,000 to 650,000 distinct CDR3 sequences; 6% to 9% were seen once. Source: PBMCs from blood, taken around 25 months after vaccination. The receptors were gathered from a man aged 50-75 years who received an inactivated influenza vaccine.

This clonotype has ten or more counts. The chain uses TRBV5-1 and TRBJ2-1, with TRBD2 matching 10 bases. The V gene's germline CDR1 is SGHRS and CDR2 YFSETQ. This CDR3 is built from 16 residues. The J segment lost 6 bases and the V segment lost 3 bases, leaving 9 bases of the junction unmatched. The CDR3 spells CASSSGSGRAFNEQFF. The CDR3 nucleotides read TGCGCCAGCAGCTCCGGAAGCGGGAGGGCCTTCAATGAGCAGTTCTTC.

This clonotype has ten or more counts. The J gene is TRBJ2-7, the V gene TRBV20-1, with 12 bases fitting TRBD2. V trimming: 4 bases; J trimming: 0 bases; junction bases outside the gene matches: 10. This CDR3 contains 17 residues. CDR1 DFQATT and CDR2 SNEGSKA come from the germline V gene (reference sequence). The CDR3 sequence is CSAKQTSGSESSYEQYF. CDR3 coding DNA: TGCAGTGCTAAGCAGACTAGCGGGAGCGAGAGCTCCTACGAGCAGTACTTC.

The sample holds a few counts of this clonotype. This rearrangement joins TRBV30 to TRBJ2-1; TRBD2 aligns across 9 bases. V shed 6 bases and J 4 bases; nucleotides not matched to a gene: 10. CDR3 length: 15 residues. Germline V gives CDR1 GTSNPN, CDR2 SVGIG (reference sequence). The chain's CDR3 is CACLWREGGYNEQFF. CDR3 in DNA: TGTGCCTGTCTCTGGCGGGAGGGCGGGTACAATGAGCAGTTCTTC.

The V gene is TRBV6-2 or TRBV6-3, the J gene TRBJ2-7; no clear D. V lost 8 bases, J lost 4 bases, and 15 bases lay in between. CDR3 length: 13 residues. Per germline, CDR1 MNHEY and CDR2 SVGEGT. The CDR3 region has the DNA TGTGCCAGCTTGCCGACACGTTCATACGAGCAGTACTTC. Translation gives CASLPTRSYEQYF.

The V gene is TRBV6-5, the J gene TRBJ1-6; D is undetermined. The length of the CDR3 is 14 residues. The germline CDR1 and CDR2 sequences are MNHEY and SVGAGI. V was cut by 1 base and J by 9 bases, with 10 bases left in between. DNA of the CDR3: TGTGCCAGCAGTTACTTAGGAGGGATTTCACCCCTCCACTTT. It codes for CASSYLGGISPLHF.

This clonotype was found a few times. J is TRBJ2-3 and V is TRBV7-9, with 7 nucleotides matching TRBD2. With 1 base clipped from V and 2 bases from J, the junction kept 6 bases outside the gene matches. CDR3 length: 16 amino acids. Germline CDR1 and CDR2: SEHNR and FQNEAQ (reference sequence). The CDR3 is CASSLGLAEYTDTQYF. Written as DNA, the CDR3 is TGTGCCAGCAGCTTAGGTCTAGCGGAGTACACAGATACGCAGTATTTT.

This clonotype was seen many times. This chain joins TRBV12-3 or TRBV12-4 and TRBJ2-7; TRBD2 is a possible D gene (6 bases). Trimming took off 1 base at V and 6 bases at J, with 16 bases between the two ends. The CDR3 totals 15 residues. The DNA for the CDR3 is TGTGCCAGCAGTTTAGACGGGGGAAAAACGCTCGAGCAGTACTTC. Protein sequence: CASSLDGGKTLEQYF.

This clonotype was recorded a few times. The rearrangement links TRBV20-1 to TRBJ2-1; D ambiguous. The V and J ends lost 4 bases and 6 bases respectively, with 10 bases between them. CDR1 and CDR2 (germline): DFQATT, SNEGSKA (reference sequence). This CDR3 has 12 residues. CDR3 protein: CSATPGFNEQFF. CDR3 nucleotides: TGCAGTGCTACCCCCGGGTTCAATGAGCAGTTCTTC.

This clonotype was seen ten or more times. The gene calls are TRBV20-1 and TRBJ2-3, with D possibly TRBD2 on 5 matching bases. The ends were cut back, 6 bases at V and 4 bases at J, with 17 bases in the middle. The CDR3 consists of 14 residues. Germline V CDR1 and CDR2: DFQATT, SNEGSKA (reference sequence). CDR3 sequence reads: CSAPTGFKADTQYF. In DNA form, the CDR3 reads TGCAGTGCCCCGACGGGGTTCAAGGCAGATACGCAGTATTTT.

A few counts support this clonotype. The V and J genes are TRBV2 and TRBJ2-3, with D tentatively TRBD1 or TRBD2 (5 bases each). There are 15 residues in the CDR3. Trimming removed 4 bases at V and 0 bases at J, with 11 bases between. Germline CDR1 and CDR2: SNHLY and FYNNEI. This CDR3 is CASSVQRGSTDTQYF. The CDR3, as DNA: TGTGCCAGCAGTGTTCAACGGGGCAGCACAGATACGCAGTATTTT.

The chain couples TRBV7-2 to TRBJ2-2; no clear D. V shed 6 bases and J shed 3 bases, with 14 bases lying between them. CDR3 length equals 15 residues. The V gene's germline CDR1 is SGHTA and CDR2 FQGNSA. CDR3 protein: CASSPQVTDTGELFF. The CDR3 nucleotides read TGTGCCAGCAGTCCCCAGGTCACAGACACCGGGGAGCTGTTTTTT.

V and J are TRBV28 and TRBJ2-7, with D perhaps matching TRBD2 (5 bases). The CDR3 consists of 13 residues. Germline V gene data show CDR1 as MDHEN and CDR2 as SYDVKM. The ends were cut back, 6 bases at V and 1 base at J, with 10 bases in the middle. The CDR3 DNA sequence: TGTGCCAGCAGACTAGTGGGATCCTACGAGCAGTACTTC. It is translated as CASRLVGSYEQYF.

The chain uses TRBV12-3 or TRBV12-4 and TRBJ2-1; 9 positions agree with TRBD2. The length of the CDR3 is 15 residues. With V trimmed by 6 bases and J by 3 bases, 6 bases remained unmatched. The CDR3 sequence is CASSSAGGNYNEQFF. For the CDR3, the DNA is TGTGCCAGCAGCTCCGCGGGGGGGAACTACAATGAGCAGTTCTTC.

This chain uses TRBV9 with TRBJ1-2; TRBD1 agrees at 7 bases. Trimming at V came to 3 bases and at J to 5 bases, leaving 4 bases not matched to a gene. Germline V gene sequence: CDR1 SGDLS, CDR2 YYNGEE. The CDR3 loop spans 13 amino acids. The CDR3 spells CASSATGAYGYTF. As DNA, the CDR3 is TGTGCCAGCAGCGCCACAGGGGCGTATGGCTACACCTTC.

This clonotype appeared a few times. The chain uses TRBV20-1 and TRBJ1-5; D may be TRBD1 (6 bases). V was shortened by 3 bases and J by 4 bases, with 19 bases between the two germline ends. This CDR3 contains 16 residues. Germline CDR1 reads DFQATT; CDR2 reads SNEGSKA (reference sequence). CDR3 nucleotide sequence: TGCAGTGCTAGGATTTGGCCGGGGCAGGGGAATCAGCCCCAGCATTTT. It yields the protein CSARIWPGQGNQPQHF.

This chain links TRBV5-1 with TRBJ2-5, with 9 bases lining up with TRBD1. This CDR3 spans 15 amino acids. Germline V gives CDR1 SGHRS, CDR2 YFSETQ. The V gene end was trimmed by 5 bases and the J gene end by 2 bases; junction bases not matched to a gene: 7. CDR3 residues: CASSPGDRDQETQYF. The CDR3 DNA reads TGCGCCAGCAGTCCGGGGGACAGGGATCAAGAGACCCAGTACTTC.

The chain joins TRBV6-1 to TRBJ1-5; unclear D gene. In germline, CDR1 is MNHNS, CDR2 SASEGT. Trimming cost V 7 bases and J 0 bases, with 16 bases left between them. The CDR3 is made up of 16 amino acids. CDR3 region: CASTQKGFYSNQPQHF. The CDR3 coding sequence is TGTGCCAGCACCCAGAAAGGGTTCTATAGCAATCAGCCCCAGCATTTT.

This clonotype was counted between two and nine times. This sequence joins TRBV6-1 and TRBJ1-1; D possibly corresponds to TRBD1 (5 bases). The CDR3 covers 13 residues. The V end was cut by 9 bases, the J end by 0 bases, with 11 bases between. Germline CDR1 reads MNHNS; CDR2 reads SASEGT. This CDR3 is CASGGRLNTEAFF. Written as DNA, the CDR3 is TGTGCCAGTGGGGGACGGTTGAACACTGAAGCTTTCTTT.

V usage is TRBV5-1 and J usage is TRBJ2-3; 14 nucleotides line up with TRBD2. This CDR3 spans 16 amino acids. Per germline, CDR1 SGHRS and CDR2 YFSETQ. Germline trimming cut 7 bases from V and 5 bases from J; bases unmatched to any gene: 9. The CDR3 DNA sequence: TGCGCCAGCGGGCGACTAGCGGGGGGGCAAGAAGATACGCAGTATTTT. Protein: CASGRLAGGQEDTQYF.

This clonotype was detected ten times or more. The chain joins TRBV20-1 to TRBJ2-7; a weak D match, TRBD1 (6 bases). Germline CDR1 and CDR2: DFQATT and SNEGSKA (reference sequence). The CDR3 is 12 residues long. V was pared by 3 bases and J by 2 bases, with 8 bases between. CDR3 protein: CSARTGTYEQYF. The CDR3 DNA follows: TGCAGTGCTAGGACAGGCACCTACGAGCAGTACTTC.

This clonotype occurred a few times. This rearrangement joins TRBV20-1 to TRBJ1-5; D is unclear. This CDR3 comprises 14 residues. The V and J ends lost 3 bases and 9 bases respectively, with 18 bases between them. CDR1 and CDR2 (germline): DFQATT, SNEGSKA (reference sequence). CDR3 protein: CSASLLALSGPQHF. CDR3 sequence (DNA): TGCAGTGCTAGCTTACTTGCCCTGTCTGGGCCCCAGCATTTT.

This clonotype has at least ten counts. This chain links TRBV12-3 or TRBV12-4 with TRBJ2-3, with a possible D match to TRBD1 (6 bases). The CDR3 totals 15 residues. Trimming stripped 6 bases from V and 0 bases from J, with 13 bases between. Written as DNA, the CDR3 is TGTGCCAGCAGACAAGTAGGGGGAAGCACAGATACGCAGTATTTT. This encodes CASRQVGGSTDTQYF.

This clonotype was detected ten times or more. V and J are TRBV12-3 or TRBV12-4 and TRBJ2-3; tentatively, D is TRBD2 (6 bases). The CDR3 totals 14 residues. V was cut by 5 bases and J by 3 bases, with 12 bases left in between. CDR3 sequence (DNA): TGTGCCAGCAGTGTGTGGGCGGGGACAGATACGCAGTATTTT. Protein: CASSVWAGTDTQYF.

The V and J genes are TRBV18 and TRBJ2-5, with TRBD2 matching over 7 bases. The V gene end was trimmed by 1 base and the J gene end by 3 bases; junction bases not matched to a gene: 2. The CDR3 has 14 residues. The germline gives CDR1 KGHSH, CDR2 LQKENI. In DNA, the CDR3 is TGTGCCAGCTCACCACAGGCGGGAGAAGAGACCCAGTACTTC. This codes for CASSPQAGEETQYF.

In its sample, this clonotype was seen a few times. The chain has TRBV7-2 and TRBJ2-3; TRBD2 matches 9 bases. The CDR3 has 15 residues. Trimming removed 4 bases from V and 4 bases from J; junction bases left unmatched: 6. Looked up from germline, CDR1 is SGHTA and CDR2 is FQGNSA. As DNA, the CDR3 is TGTGCCAGCAGCTCTCAGCGGGGGGTGGCAGATACGCAGTATTTT. Protein sequence: CASSSQRGVADTQYF.

This clonotype was recorded many times. This chain joins TRBV4-2 and TRBJ2-5, with 10 bases fitting TRBD1. J was trimmed by 5 bases and V by 4 bases; bases with no gene match: 1. The CDR3 has 13 residues. Germline V gene lookup returns CDR1 LGHNA and CDR2 YNFKEQ. The CDR3 DNA reads as TGTGCCAGCAGCCTGGACAGGGGGGAGACCCAGTACTTC. The encoded protein is CASSLDRGETQYF.

V usage is TRBV6-1 and J usage is TRBJ2-1; TRBD2 matches 12 bases. The CDR3 has 15 residues. V trimming: 3 bases; J trimming: 7 bases; junction bases outside the gene matches: 4. CDR1 is MNHNS and CDR2 is SASEGT in the germline V gene. The CDR3 sequence is CASSETSGSWNEQFF. The CDR3 coding sequence is TGTGCCAGCAGTGAGACTAGCGGGAGCTGGAATGAGCAGTTCTTC.

V usage is TRBV30 and J usage is TRBJ1-5, with D hard to call. CDR3 length: 17 residues. V lost 0 bases and J 3 bases, leaving 18 bases between the germline ends. The germline CDR1 and CDR2 sequences are GTSNPN and SVGIG (reference sequence). The CDR3 protein is CAWSVRFGDTYNQPQHF. The CDR3 DNA sequence: TGTGCCTGGAGTGTACGTTTTGGAGACACCTACAATCAGCCCCAGCATTTT.

This clonotype was counted between two and nine times. The chain couples TRBV29-1 to TRBJ2-2, with D possibly matching TRBD1 (5 bases). Trimming left V 4 bases short and J 2 bases short, with 8 bases between. Germline CDR1 SQVTM, CDR2 ANQGSEA. This CDR3 is built from 13 residues. CDR3 coding DNA: TGCAGCGTTGTTAGGGGAAACACCGGGGAGCTGTTTTTT. Encoded protein: CSVVRGNTGELFF.